These 25 T cell receptor beta chains were all obtained from the same sample, sequenced in a study of human T cells and chemical hapten exposure. TCRdb re-analysed the RACE reads in MiXCR, keeping a single row per CDR3 protein. The repertoire holds 40,000 or so distinct CDR3 sequences, with 4% as singletons. Described time point: patch test 1, 2 weeks after DPC sensitization. Treatment of the sample: therapeutic diphenylcyclopropenone sensitization with weekly scalp DPC. The total RNA was obtained from whole blood that was not fractionated. Here the sequenced sample was whole blood, taken in connection with sensitization to the hapten diphenylcyclopropenone (DPC). These TCRs come from a man aged 50 to 60 with alopecia areata. Some clones in this sample may be carry-over from other donors' samples.

This clonotype was counted many times. This chain connects TRBV20-1 to TRBJ2-7; perhaps D is TRBD1 or TRBD2 (6 bases each). Germline CDR1 reads DFQATT; CDR2 reads SNEGSKA (reference sequence). V lost 6 bases and J 1 base, leaving 16 bases between the germline ends. This CDR3 has 14 residues. The CDR3 coding sequence is TGCAGTGCCCTGCGGGACACGGCGTCCTACGAGCAGTACTTC. Translation: CSALRDTASYEQYF.

There are many counts of this clonotype. The CDR3 is CASSLLRTQETQYF. The CDR3 DNA follows: TGTGCCAGCAGCTTGCTGAGGACGCAAGAGACCCAGTACTTC. This chain joins TRBV7-2 and TRBJ2-5; D ambiguous. The V end lost 3 bases, the J end lost 2 bases, and 10 bases lay between the germline ends. CDR1 and CDR2 from the germline V gene are SGHTA and FQGNSA. This CDR3 comprises 14 residues.

Ten or more counts support this clonotype. This chain connects TRBV6-6 to TRBJ1-6; 10 bases align to TRBD1. Germline CDR1 and CDR2: MNHNY and SVGAGI (reference sequence). Losses at the gene ends were 5 bases for V and 6 bases for J; bases not matched to a gene: 1. The CDR3 is 14 amino acids. As DNA, the CDR3 is TGTGCCAGCAGTAGGGACAGGGGTAATTCACCCCTCCACTTT. Its protein is CASSRDRGNSPLHF.

Ten or more counts support this clonotype. The J gene is TRBJ1-5, the V gene TRBV29-1, with unresolved D. V was trimmed by 6 bases and J by 6 bases, leaving 15 bases between them. Germline lookup yields CDR1 SQVTM and CDR2 ANQGSEA. There are 13 residues in the CDR3. CDR3 nucleotide sequence: TGCAGCGTAAAAGGAGAGGGTGGTCAGCCCCAGCATTTT. Translation: CSVKGEGGQPQHF.

In its sample, this clonotype was seen many times. The V gene is TRBV12-3 or TRBV12-4, the J gene TRBJ1-2, with no clear D. The CDR3 runs to 12 residues. The V end lost 5 bases, the J end lost 7 bases, and 11 bases lay between the germline ends. The chain's CDR3 is CASSADGGGYTF. CDR3 DNA: TGTGCCAGCAGTGCCGACGGAGGTGGCTACACCTTC.

This clonotype appeared many times. The chain carries TRBV28 and TRBJ2-7; no firm D call. V dropped 2 bases and J dropped 4 bases, with 3 bases sitting between them. CDR3 length equals 11 residues. CDR1 is MDHEN and CDR2 is SYDVKM in the germline V gene. The CDR3 protein is CASSLRYEQYF. CDR3 in DNA: TGTGCCAGCAGTTTAAGGTACGAGCAGTACTTC.

This clonotype was counted between two and nine times. The rearrangement uses TRBV27 and TRBJ1-1; D is unclear. The CDR3 extends over 13 amino acids. CDR1 and CDR2 (germline): MNHEY, SMNVEV (reference sequence). V dropped 3 bases and J dropped 1 base, with 6 bases sitting between them. The CDR3 protein is CASSFTGNTEAFF. CDR3 sequence (DNA): TGTGCCAGCAGTTTTACGGGGAACACTGAAGCTTTCTTT.

This clonotype has a count of ten or more. The chain is built from TRBV6-2 or TRBV6-3 and TRBJ2-1; D is undetermined. Trimming removed 7 bases from V and 0 bases from J, with 7 bases in between. The CDR3 spans 13 residues. Germline lookup yields CDR1 MNHEY and CDR2 SVGEGT. CDR3 DNA: TGTGCCAGCAAATCGAGCTCCTACAATGAGCAGTTCTTC. Its protein product is CASKSSSYNEQFF.

This clonotype occurred many times. This sequence joins TRBV29-1 and TRBJ2-5, with 12 nucleotides matching TRBD2. The V and J ends lost 3 bases and 7 bases, in that order; junction bases with no gene match: 6. CDR1 and CDR2 (germline): SQVTM, ANQGSEA. The CDR3 extends over 14 amino acids. As DNA, the CDR3 is TGCAGCGTTGACCTAGCGGGAGGGTCGGGGACCCAGTACTTC. As protein: CSVDLAGGSGTQYF.

This clonotype was counted ten times or more. This rearrangement joins TRBV18 to TRBJ2-3, with TRBD1 matching over 8 bases. The germline V gene encodes CDR1 KGHSH and CDR2 LQKENI. Trimming removed 5 bases from V and 5 bases from J; junction bases left unmatched: 6. The CDR3 contains 14 residues. CDR3 nucleotide sequence: TGTGCCAGCTCAAGCCAGGGGGCTGGAGATACGCAGTATTTT. Translation gives CASSSQGAGDTQYF.

This clonotype has more than one count but fewer than ten. The chain is built from TRBV6-2 or TRBV6-3 and TRBJ2-7; D may be TRBD1 or TRBD2 (6 bases each). Per the germline V gene, CDR1 is MNHEY and CDR2 is SVGEGT. The CDR3 spans 13 residues. The V end lost 4 bases, the J end lost 7 bases, and 14 bases lay between the germline ends. CDR3 amino acids: CASSSTGLREQYF. CDR3 nucleotides: TGTGCCAGCAGTTCGACAGGACTAAGGGAGCAGTACTTC.

This clonotype was found many times. The chain links TRBV3-1 to TRBJ2-1; unclear D gene. CDR1 is LGHDT and CDR2 is YNNKEL in the germline V gene (reference sequence). This CDR3 region has 16 residues. V was clipped by 6 bases and J by 6 bases, with 21 bases between them. The CDR3 DNA reads as TGTGCCAGCAGTCCTTGGACCGGGCTCACTACCAATGAGCAGTTCTTC. Protein sequence: CASSPWTGLTTNEQFF.

This clonotype has ten or more counts. The genes are TRBV7-2 and TRBJ2-7, with 10 nucleotides matching TRBD1. The CDR3 is 14 residues long. V trimming: 3 bases; J trimming: 5 bases; junction bases outside the gene matches: 4. Germline V gene sequence: CDR1 SGHTA, CDR2 FQGNSA. This CDR3 reads CASSFWDRGHEQYF. The CDR3, as DNA: TGTGCCAGCAGCTTCTGGGACAGGGGCCACGAGCAGTACTTC.

The table lists this clonotype with many counts. The rearrangement uses TRBV5-1 and TRBJ2-7, with D possibly matching TRBD1 (5 bases). Deletions cut 3 bases from V and 2 bases from J, with 9 bases between. CDR1 is SGHRS and CDR2 is YFSETQ in the germline V gene. There are 13 residues in the CDR3. CDR3 protein: CASSSWTTYEQYF. The CDR3 region has the DNA TGCGCCAGCAGCTCCTGGACAACCTACGAGCAGTACTTC.

This clonotype was recorded many times. The V and J genes are TRBV5-6 and TRBJ1-6; TRBD1 is a possible D gene (6 bases). Germline assignment: CDR1 SGHDT and CDR2 YYEEEE. Trimming removed 4 bases from V and 6 bases from J, with 17 bases in between. The CDR3 loop spans 16 amino acids. CDR3 in amino acids: CASSLRTAAANSPLHF. DNA of the CDR3: TGTGCCAGCAGCCTTCGGACAGCGGCAGCTAATTCACCCCTCCACTTT.

The chain employs TRBV12-3 or TRBV12-4 and TRBJ2-7; either TRBD1 or TRBD2 may fit D (5 bases each). Trimming pared 2 bases from V and 2 bases from J, leaving 7 bases between. The CDR3 is made up of 13 amino acids. CDR3 in amino acids: CASSLQGPYEQYF. The CDR3 DNA is TGTGCCAGCAGTTTACAGGGACCCTACGAGCAGTACTTC.

This clonotype has ten or more counts. This chain uses TRBV7-9 with TRBJ2-3; TRBD2 matches 9 bases. CDR3 size: 16 residues. The V and J ends lost 1 base and 6 bases, in that order; junction bases with no gene match: 8. Germline lookup yields CDR1 SEHNR and CDR2 FQNEAQ (reference sequence). The CDR3 sequence: CASSLGREGRPDTQYF. The CDR3 DNA reads as TGTGCCAGCAGCTTAGGGCGGGAGGGCCGACCCGATACGCAGTATTTT. Filled out from reference TRBV7-9 and TRBJ2-3, the complete variable domain reads DTGVSQNPRHKITKRGQNVTFRCDPISEHNRLYWYRQTLGQGPEFLTYFQNEAQLEKSRLLSDRFSAERPKGSFSTLEIQRTEQGDSAMYLCASSLGREGRPDTQYFGPGTRLTVL.

This clonotype was detected many times. This chain joins TRBV27 and TRBJ1-2; D is possibly TRBD1 (5 bases). In germline, CDR1 is MNHEY, CDR2 SMNVEV (reference sequence). The CDR3 totals 13 residues. V was shortened by 2 bases and J by 5 bases, with 9 bases between the two germline ends. The CDR3 DNA reads as TGTGCCAGCAGTTTAGCAGGGAGTTATGGCTACACCTTC. Its protein product is CASSLAGSYGYTF.

This clonotype was recorded at least ten times. This chain's CDR3 is CASSYPEDRHNQPQHF. The CDR3 bases are TGTGCCAGCAGTTACCCAGAAGACAGACACAATCAGCCCCAGCATTTT. This sequence joins TRBV6-5 and TRBJ1-5; D perhaps matches TRBD1 (5 bases). The germline V gene has CDR1 MNHEY and CDR2 SVGAGI. The length of the CDR3 is 16 residues. V lost 2 bases, J lost 3 bases, and 14 bases lay in between.

Ten or more counts support this clonotype. The genes are TRBV20-1 and TRBJ2-5, with D maybe TRBD2 (7 bases). Germline loops: CDR1 DFQATT, CDR2 SNEGSKA (reference sequence). The V gene lost 3 bases and the J gene lost 4 bases, with 12 bases spanning the gap. The CDR3 totals 13 residues. DNA for the CDR3: TGCAGTGCTAGTGCGGGGGCTCCAGAGACCCAGTACTTC. This translates into CSASAGAPETQYF.

This clonotype was picked up many times. The chain combines TRBV12-3 or TRBV12-4 with TRBJ2-7; D possibly corresponds to TRBD1 (6 bases). The CDR3 extends over 13 amino acids. V was clipped by 8 bases and J by 2 bases, with 13 bases between them. The CDR3 reads CASRSGTTYEQYF. The CDR3 DNA follows: TGTGCCAGCCGATCCGGGACAACCTACGAGCAGTACTTC.

This clonotype was seen ten or more times. The rearrangement links TRBV7-2 to TRBJ1-1, with D possibly being TRBD1 (6 bases). The CDR3 consists of 14 residues. Germline V gene sequence: CDR1 SGHTA, CDR2 FQGNSA. V dropped 4 bases and J dropped 6 bases, with 15 bases sitting between them. CDR3 region: CASSSAGVGAEAFF. The CDR3 region has the DNA TGTGCCAGCAGCTCAGCAGGGGTTGGGGCTGAAGCTTTCTTT. Using reference TRBV7-2 and TRBJ1-1 for the parts outside the CDR3, the full variable domain is GAGVSQSPSNKVTEKGKDVELRCDPISGHTALYWYRQSLGQGLEFLIYFQGNSAPDKSGLPSDRFSAERTGGSVSTLTIQRTQQEDSAVYLCASSSAGVGAEAFFGQGTRLTVV.

This clonotype was counted between two and nine times. This chain connects TRBV19 to TRBJ2-2; D gene unclear. Germline CDR1 is LNHDA and CDR2 is SQIVND (reference sequence). The CDR3 consists of 14 residues. V was trimmed by 7 bases and J by 0 bases, leaving 9 bases between them. This CDR3 reads CASTFAANTGELFF. CDR3 coding DNA: TGTGCCAGTACTTTTGCAGCGAACACCGGGGAGCTGTTTTTT.

A word on this clonotype: This may arise from a read error, as a much more abundant clone is one base away. The V gene is TRBV6-1, the J gene TRBJ1-3; D is ambiguous. The CDR3 is made up of 16 amino acids. Germline values: CDR1 MNHNS, CDR2 SASEGT. CDR3 sequence (DNA): TGTGCCAGCAGTGAAGCGAGGGATTTCTCTGGAAACACCGTATATTTT. Its protein is CASSEARDFSGNTVYF.

This clonotype showed up just a few times. CDR3 amino acids: CSVVPRTENTEAFF. The CDR3 coding sequence is TGCAGCGTTGTCCCCCGGACAGAGAACACTGAAGCTTTCTTT. The chain is built from TRBV29-1 and TRBJ1-1, with D tentatively TRBD1 (6 bases). V was pared by 4 bases and J by 1 base, with 13 bases between. The germline CDR1 and CDR2 sequences are SQVTM and ANQGSEA. The CDR3 extends over 14 amino acids.